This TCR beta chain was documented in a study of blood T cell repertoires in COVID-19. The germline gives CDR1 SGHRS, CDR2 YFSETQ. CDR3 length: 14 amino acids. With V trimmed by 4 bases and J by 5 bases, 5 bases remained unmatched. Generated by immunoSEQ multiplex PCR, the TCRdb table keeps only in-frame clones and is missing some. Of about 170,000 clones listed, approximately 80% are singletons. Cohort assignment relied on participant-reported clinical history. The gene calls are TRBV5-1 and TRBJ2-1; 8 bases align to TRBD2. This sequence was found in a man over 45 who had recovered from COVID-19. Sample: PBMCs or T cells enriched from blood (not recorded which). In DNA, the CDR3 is TGCGCCAGCAGCGACGGACTAGCTGACAATGAGCAGTTCTTC. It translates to CASSDGLADNEQFF.